Following are 7 T cell receptor beta chains from one sample sequenced in a study of OX40 agonist ivuxolimab in advanced cancers. The method was immunoSEQ multiplex PCR; TCRdb's version includes in-frame clones alone and lacks a portion of them. Found here are about 58,000 clones, about 81% of them singletons; the top ten hold 0.75% to 0.8%. Sequenced here: CD4+ or CD8+ T cells sorted from blood, sampled in a trial of the OX40 agonist ivuxolimab. These TCRs come from an adult with an advanced solid tumor such as melanoma, head and neck, liver or kidney cancer.

This chain uses TRBV5-1 with TRBJ2-1, with D maybe TRBD1 (5 bases). Germline assignment: CDR1 SGHRS and CDR2 YFSETQ. The ends were cut back, 1 base at V and 9 bases at J, with 8 bases in the middle. CDR3 length equals 12 residues. CDR3 in amino acids: CASSLRGGEQFF. The CDR3 nucleotides are TGCGCCAGCAGCTTGAGGGGCGGTGAGCAGTTCTTC.

This clone was found a few times. The CDR3 DNA sequence: TGCAGTGCGGACGGACACAATGAGCAGTTCTTC. Amino acids: CSADGHNEQFF. This rearrangement joins TRBV20-1 to TRBJ2-1; unclear D gene. V lost 6 bases and J 5 bases, leaving 8 bases between the germline ends. From germline, CDR1 is DFQATT and CDR2 SNEGSKA (reference sequence). CDR3 length: 11 amino acids.

The chain has TRBV25-1 and TRBJ1-5; D not certain. The V and J ends lost 6 bases and 0 bases respectively, with 15 bases between them. Germline V gene data show CDR1 as MGHDK and CDR2 as SYGVNS. This CDR3 has 16 residues. In DNA form, the CDR3 reads TGTGCCAGCAGCGCAGTAGGGTTACCTAGCAATCAGCCCCAGCATTTT. It is translated as CASSAVGLPSNQPQHF. The entire variable domain, with the rest obtained from reference TRBV25-1 and TRBJ1-5, is as follows: EADIYQTPRYLVIGTGKKITLECSQTMGHDKMYWYQQDPGMELHLIHYSYGVNSTEKGDLSSESTVSRIRTEHFPLTLESARPSHTSQYLCASSAVGLPSNQPQHFGDGTRLSIL.

The chain carries TRBV7-9 and TRBJ2-7; TRBD1 matches at 12 bases. Germline-derived CDR1 and CDR2 are SEHNR and FQNEAQ (reference sequence). The CDR3 has 15 residues. The V and J ends lost 0 bases and 9 bases, in that order; junction bases with no gene match: 6. The CDR3 region has the DNA TGTGCCAGCAGCTTAGCCGGGACAGGGGGCTTGGTGCAGTACTTC. This encodes CASSLAGTGGLVQYF.

The chain links TRBV12-5 to TRBJ2-7, with 8 bases lining up with TRBD1. With 5 bases clipped from V and 3 bases from J, the junction kept 9 bases outside the gene matches. The CDR3 spans 15 residues. The germline V gene encodes CDR1 LGHNT and CDR2 FRNRAP. The CDR3 sequence is CASGPRGQGRYEQYF. CDR3 sequence (DNA): TGTGCTAGTGGTCCGCGCGGACAGGGACGCTACGAGCAGTACTTC. The whole variable domain, remainder taken from reference TRBV12-5 and TRBJ2-7, is DARVTQTPRHKVTEMGQEVTMRCQPILGHNTVFWYRQTMMQGLELLAYFRNRAPLDDSGMPKDRFSAEMPDATLATLKIQPSEPRDSAVYFCASGPRGQGRYEQYFGPGTRLTVT.

The rearrangement uses TRBV10-2 and TRBJ1-5; the D is unclear. The CDR3 is made up of 13 amino acids. Looked up from germline, CDR1 is WSHSY and CDR2 is SAAADI. The V gene lost 4 bases and the J gene lost 3 bases, with 7 bases spanning the gap. As DNA, the CDR3 is TGCGCCAGCAGTGTAAGCCCCAATCAGCCCCAGCATTTT. This sequence encodes CASSVSPNQPQHF.

The chain is built from TRBV6-1 and TRBJ2-2, with 8 bases identical to TRBD2. The junction had 13 bases not matched to a gene; V was cut back by 10 bases and J by 6 bases. There are 15 residues in the CDR3. The germline gives CDR1 MNHNS, CDR2 SASEGT. CDR3 DNA: TGTGCCACCTCCCCCGGGGGGGCGGAGTCCGGGGAGCTGTTTTTT. Translated, it gives CATSPGGAESGELFF.